The 8 T cell receptor beta chains presented below share a single source sample, sequenced in a study of blood T cell repertoires in COVID-19. Produced via immunoSEQ multiplex PCR; TCRdb's table is partial and in-frame only. The table shows about 74,000 clones, with roughly nine tenths occurring only once. Sequenced sample: peripheral blood. All receptors derive from a middle-aged man with acute or convalescent COVID-19.

This rearrangement joins TRBV11-1 to TRBJ1-6; D remains unclear. V lost 1 base and J lost 7, with 8 bases in between. CDR3 length equals 14 residues. Germline V CDR1 and CDR2: SGHAT, FQDESV (reference sequence). CDR3 sequence: CASSLEAGNSPLHF. Written as DNA, the CDR3 is TGTGCCAGCAGCTTAGAGGCGGGGAATTCACCCCTCCACTTT.

The V call is TRBV18, the J call TRBJ2-5; no definite D call. Germline loops: CDR1 KGHSH, CDR2 LQKENI. The germline V and J ends were trimmed by 5 bases and 5 bases, with 6 bases remaining between them. CDR3 length: 11 amino acids. The CDR3 nucleotides are TGTGCCAGCTCAGGGCAGGAGACCCAGTACTTC. This sequence encodes CASSGQETQYF.

The V gene is TRBV25-1, the J gene TRBJ2-2; TRBD2 is a possible D gene (6 bases). The V end was cut by 10 bases, the J end by 0 bases, with 15 bases between. Germline lookup yields CDR1 MGHDK and CDR2 SYGVNS. This CDR3 comprises 15 residues. CDR3 bases: TGTGCCACTAGTGGCGGGACCGCGAACACCGGGGAGCTGTTTTTT. Translating gives CATSGGTANTGELFF.

The V gene is TRBV2, the J gene TRBJ1-3; D remains unclear. Trimming left V 6 bases short and J 4 bases short, with 13 bases between. The germline V gene encodes CDR1 SNHLY and CDR2 FYNNEI. The CDR3 runs to 14 residues. DNA for the CDR3: TGTGCCAGCAGAGACACCTACGCCGGAAACACCATATATTTT. Translating it yields CASRDTYAGNTIYF.

The genes are TRBV11-2 and TRBJ1-1; a possible D gene is TRBD1 (6 bases). V was trimmed by 5 bases and J by 8 bases, leaving 15 bases between them. The CDR3 runs to 13 residues. The germline CDR1 and CDR2 sequences are SGHAT and FQNNGV. As DNA, the CDR3 is TGTGCCAGCAGCACCACAGGGTATAACGAAGCTTTCTTT. Translated, it gives CASSTTGYNEAFF.

This clone has only one observation. The chain links TRBV4-2 to TRBJ2-5; TRBD2 matches 11 bases. The ends lost 4 bases at V and 2 bases at J; junction bases unmatched: 6. The V gene's germline CDR1 is LGHNA and CDR2 YNFKEQ. There are 16 residues in the CDR3. The CDR3 region has the DNA TGTGCCAGCAGCCCTCGAGTAGCGGGGGGGCAAGAGACCCAGTACTTC. It translates to CASSPRVAGGQETQYF.

The chain is built from TRBV27 and TRBJ2-3; 10 nucleotides align to TRBD1. The V gene end was trimmed by 10 bases and the J gene end by 4 bases; junction bases not matched to a gene: 8. From germline, CDR1 is MNHEY and CDR2 SMNVEV (reference sequence). CDR3 length equals 14 residues. The CDR3, as DNA: TGTGCCACCTGGGGGACAGGGGTACCAGATACGCAGTATTTT. This gives the protein CATWGTGVPDTQYF.

The chain couples TRBV6-5 to TRBJ1-6; D perhaps matches TRBD1 (6 bases). This CDR3 contains 13 residues. Germline CDR1 is MNHEY and CDR2 is SVGAGI. V shed 9 bases and J shed 8 bases, with 14 bases lying between them. CDR3 region: CASQRDKYSPLHF. CDR3 DNA sequence: TGTGCCAGTCAACGGGACAAGTATTCACCCCTCCACTTT.